This T cell receptor beta chain was observed in a study of OX40 agonist ivuxolimab in advanced cancers. Generated by immunoSEQ multiplex PCR, the TCRdb table keeps only in-frame clones and is missing some. The profile shows about 74,000 clones, more than 70% of them singletons. The ends were cut back, 5 bases at V and 8 bases at J, with 12 bases in the middle. This CDR3 is 13 amino acids long. From germline, CDR1 is ENHRY and CDR2 SYGVKD. This TCR was recovered from an adult with an advanced solid tumor such as melanoma, head and neck, liver or kidney cancer. This chain connects TRBV10-3 to TRBJ1-4; possibly TRBD1 for D (5 bases). The specimen was CD4+ or CD8+ T cells sorted from blood, collected in a trial of the OX40 agonist ivuxolimab. This CDR3 is CAISIQDGEKLFF. Here the CDR3 DNA reads TGTGCCATCAGTATACAGGATGGCGAAAAACTGTTTTTT.